This TCR beta chain stems from a study of long-term antiretroviral therapy in people with HIV. Of note for this clone: Other nucleotide sequences in the sample specify the same CDR3.

This CDR3 spans 15 amino acids. CDR1 and CDR2 (germline): SGHRS, YFSETQ. Trimming took off 5 bases at V and 0 bases at J, with 12 bases between the two ends. Researchers report immunoSEQ v3.0 was run at survey level. Generated by immunoSEQ multiplex PCR, the TCRdb table keeps only in-frame clones and is missing some. Of 17,000 or so clones listed, roughly 90% are singletons. The TCR sequence derives from a man aged 55 to 69 with HIV. The sample consisted of unsorted PBMCs, taken 0.3 years after starting antiretroviral therapy. The chain couples TRBV5-1 to TRBJ2-1; D ambiguous. The CDR3 sequence: CASSPDFYSYNEQFF. CDR3 sequence (DNA): TGCGCCAGCAGTCCCGACTTCTACTCCTACAATGAGCAGTTCTTC.